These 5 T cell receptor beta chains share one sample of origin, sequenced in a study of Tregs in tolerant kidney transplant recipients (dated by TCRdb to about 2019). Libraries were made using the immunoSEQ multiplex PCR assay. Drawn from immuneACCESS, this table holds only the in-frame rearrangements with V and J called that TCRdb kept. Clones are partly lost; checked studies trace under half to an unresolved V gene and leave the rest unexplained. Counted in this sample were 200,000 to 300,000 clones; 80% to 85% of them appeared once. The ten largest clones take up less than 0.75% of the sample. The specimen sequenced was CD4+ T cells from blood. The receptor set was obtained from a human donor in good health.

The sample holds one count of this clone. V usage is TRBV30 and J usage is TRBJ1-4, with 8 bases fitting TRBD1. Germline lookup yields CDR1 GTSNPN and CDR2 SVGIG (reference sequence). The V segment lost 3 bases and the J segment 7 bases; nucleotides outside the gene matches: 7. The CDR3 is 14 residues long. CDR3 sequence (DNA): TGTGCCTGGAGGGAGGACAGGGTTACTGAAAAACTGTTTTTT. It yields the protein CAWREDRVTEKLFF.

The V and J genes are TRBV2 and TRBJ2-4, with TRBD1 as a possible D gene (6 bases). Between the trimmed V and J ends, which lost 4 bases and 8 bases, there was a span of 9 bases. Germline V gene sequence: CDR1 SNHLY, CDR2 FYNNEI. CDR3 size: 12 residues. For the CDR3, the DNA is TGTGCCAGCAGTGTTGAGGGGGACATTCAGTACTTC. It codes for CASSVEGDIQYF.

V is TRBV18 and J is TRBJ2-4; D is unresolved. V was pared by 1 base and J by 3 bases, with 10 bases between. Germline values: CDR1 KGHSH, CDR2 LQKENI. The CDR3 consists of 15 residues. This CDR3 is CASSPLKGLKNIQYF. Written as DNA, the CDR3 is TGTGCCAGCTCACCACTCAAGGGCCTCAAAAACATTCAGTACTTC.

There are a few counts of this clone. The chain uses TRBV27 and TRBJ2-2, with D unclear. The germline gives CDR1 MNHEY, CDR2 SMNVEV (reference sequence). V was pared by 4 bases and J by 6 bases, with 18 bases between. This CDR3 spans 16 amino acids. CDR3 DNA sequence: TGTGCCAGCAGTTCCCCCCTCCGCCGAGGCTCCGGGGAGCTGTTTTTT. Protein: CASSSPLRRGSGELFF.

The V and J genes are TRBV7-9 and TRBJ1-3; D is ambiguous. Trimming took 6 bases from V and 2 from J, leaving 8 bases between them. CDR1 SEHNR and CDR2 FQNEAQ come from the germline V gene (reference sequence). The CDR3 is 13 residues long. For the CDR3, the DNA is TGTGCCAGCAGGGGTTCGACTGGAAACACCATATATTTT. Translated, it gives CASRGSTGNTIYF.